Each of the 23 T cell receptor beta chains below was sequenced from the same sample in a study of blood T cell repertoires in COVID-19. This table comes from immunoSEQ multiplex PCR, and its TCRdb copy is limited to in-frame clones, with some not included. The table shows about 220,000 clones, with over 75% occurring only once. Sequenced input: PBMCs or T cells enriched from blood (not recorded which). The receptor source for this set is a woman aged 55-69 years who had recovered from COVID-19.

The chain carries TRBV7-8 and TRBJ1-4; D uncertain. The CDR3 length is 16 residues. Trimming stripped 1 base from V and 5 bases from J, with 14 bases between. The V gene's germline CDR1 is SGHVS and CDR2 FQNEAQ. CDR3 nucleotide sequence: TGTGCCAGCAGCTTAGTTGAGGGCCGTAGGAATGAAAAACTGTTTTTT. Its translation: CASSLVEGRRNEKLFF.

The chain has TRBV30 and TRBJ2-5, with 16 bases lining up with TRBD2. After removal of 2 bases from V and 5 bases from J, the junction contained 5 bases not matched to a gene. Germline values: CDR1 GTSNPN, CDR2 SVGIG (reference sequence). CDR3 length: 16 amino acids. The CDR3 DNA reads TGTGCCTGGAGTCCGGGACTAGCGGGAGGGGGGGAGACCCAGTACTTC. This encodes CAWSPGLAGGGETQYF.

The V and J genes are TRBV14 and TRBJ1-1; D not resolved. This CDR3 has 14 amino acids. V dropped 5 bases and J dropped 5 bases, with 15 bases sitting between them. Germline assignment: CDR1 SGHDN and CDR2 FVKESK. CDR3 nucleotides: TGTGCCAGCAGCATATGGGAGTCGAAGACTGAAGCTTTCTTT. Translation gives CASSIWESKTEAFF.

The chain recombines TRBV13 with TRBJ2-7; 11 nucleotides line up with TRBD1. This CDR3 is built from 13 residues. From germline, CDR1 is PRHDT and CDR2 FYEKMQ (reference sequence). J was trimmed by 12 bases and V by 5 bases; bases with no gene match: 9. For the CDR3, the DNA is TGTGCCAGCAGCCCCGGGACAGGGGGTACGCGGTACTTC. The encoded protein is CASSPGTGGTRYF.

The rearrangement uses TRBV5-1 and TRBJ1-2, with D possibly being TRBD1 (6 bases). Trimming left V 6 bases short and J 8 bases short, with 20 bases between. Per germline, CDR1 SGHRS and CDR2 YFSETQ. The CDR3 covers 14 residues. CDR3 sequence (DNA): TGCGCCAGCACCCTAGGGGGTGGAATGATCGGCTACACCTTC. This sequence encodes CASTLGGGMIGYTF.

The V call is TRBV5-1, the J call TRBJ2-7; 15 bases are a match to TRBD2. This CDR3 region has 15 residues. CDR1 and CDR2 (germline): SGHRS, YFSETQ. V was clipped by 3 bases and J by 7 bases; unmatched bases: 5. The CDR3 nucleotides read TGCGCCAGCAGCTGGACTAGCGGGAGGGCCGAAGAGCAGTACTTC. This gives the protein CASSWTSGRAEEQYF.

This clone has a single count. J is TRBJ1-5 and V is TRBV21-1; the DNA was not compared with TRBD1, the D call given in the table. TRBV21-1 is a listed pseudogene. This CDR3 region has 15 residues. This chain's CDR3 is CASSKGQDSNQPQHF. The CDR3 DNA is TGTGCCAGCAGCAAAGGGCAGGATAGCAATCAGCCCCAGCATTTT.

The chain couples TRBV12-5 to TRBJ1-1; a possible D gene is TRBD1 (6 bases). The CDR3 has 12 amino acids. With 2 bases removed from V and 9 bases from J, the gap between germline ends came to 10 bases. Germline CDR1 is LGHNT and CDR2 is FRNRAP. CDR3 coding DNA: TGTGCTAGTGGTTTGCTGACAGGAAAAGCTTTCTTT. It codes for CASGLLTGKAFF.

The CDR3 loop reads CASSSTTHTGGAFF. The CDR3, as DNA: TGTGCCAGCAGCTCAACGACCCATACTGGAGGAGCTTTCTTT. The chain links TRBV7-8 to TRBJ1-1; no reliable D call. The CDR3 length is 14 residues. The V gene's germline CDR1 is SGHVS and CDR2 FQNEAQ. V lost 4 bases, J lost 10 bases, and 19 bases lay in between.

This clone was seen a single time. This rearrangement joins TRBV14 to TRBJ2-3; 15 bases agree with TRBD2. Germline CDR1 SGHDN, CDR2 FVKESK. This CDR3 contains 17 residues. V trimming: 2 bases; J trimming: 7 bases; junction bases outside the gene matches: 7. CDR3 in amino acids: CASSQFTGTSGRHTQYF. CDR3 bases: TGTGCCAGCAGCCAATTTACCGGGACTAGCGGGAGGCATACGCAGTATTTT.

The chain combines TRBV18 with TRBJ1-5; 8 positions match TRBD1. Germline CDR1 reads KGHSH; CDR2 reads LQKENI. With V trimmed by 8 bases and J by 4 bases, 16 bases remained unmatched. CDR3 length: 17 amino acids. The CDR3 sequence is CASTGPRTGWRNQPQHF. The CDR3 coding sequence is TGTGCCAGCACCGGACCTCGGACAGGGTGGAGGAATCAGCCCCAGCATTTT.

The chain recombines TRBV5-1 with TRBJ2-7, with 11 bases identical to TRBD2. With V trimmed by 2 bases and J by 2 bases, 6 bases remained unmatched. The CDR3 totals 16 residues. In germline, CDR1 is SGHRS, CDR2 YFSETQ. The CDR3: CASSFQLAGEPYEQYF. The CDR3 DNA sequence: TGCGCCAGCAGCTTTCAACTAGCGGGAGAACCCTACGAGCAGTACTTC.

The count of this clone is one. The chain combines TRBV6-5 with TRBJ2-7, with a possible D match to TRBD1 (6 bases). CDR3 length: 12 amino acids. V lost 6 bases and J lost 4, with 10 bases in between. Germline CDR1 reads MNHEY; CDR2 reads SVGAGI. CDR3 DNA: TGTGCCAGCAGCAGGACAGAGTACGAGCAGTACTTC. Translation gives CASSRTEYEQYF.

CDR3 bases: TGTGCCAGCTCACCCCCGGGGAGAGTCACTGAAGCTTTCTTT. It encodes CASSPPGRVTEAFF. The chain carries TRBV18 and TRBJ1-1; D call uncertain. V lost 3 bases and J lost 4, with 12 bases in between. The CDR3 extends over 14 amino acids. Looked up from germline, CDR1 is KGHSH and CDR2 is LQKENI.

CDR3 DNA sequence: TGTGCCAGCAGCTTATGGGACAGTGGAAACACCATATATTTT. Its translation: CASSLWDSGNTIYF. This sequence joins TRBV11-1 and TRBJ1-3, with 7 bases that match TRBD1. The V segment lost 2 bases and the J segment 3 bases; nucleotides outside the gene matches: 1. This CDR3 region has 14 residues. Germline CDR1 reads SGHAT; CDR2 reads FQDESV (reference sequence).

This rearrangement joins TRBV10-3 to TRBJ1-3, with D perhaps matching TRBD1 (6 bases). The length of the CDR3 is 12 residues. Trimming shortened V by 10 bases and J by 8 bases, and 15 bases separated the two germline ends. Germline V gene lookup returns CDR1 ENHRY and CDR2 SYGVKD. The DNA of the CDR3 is TGTGCCAGCGCATCAGGGGCGGACACCATATATTTT. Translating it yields CASASGADTIYF.

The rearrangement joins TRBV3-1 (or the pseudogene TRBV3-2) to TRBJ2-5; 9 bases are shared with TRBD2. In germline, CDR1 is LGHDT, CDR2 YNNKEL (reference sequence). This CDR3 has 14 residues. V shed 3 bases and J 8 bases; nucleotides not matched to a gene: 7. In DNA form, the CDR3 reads TGTGCCAGCAGCCAGGATACTAGCGGGCGCACCCAGTACTTC. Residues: CASSQDTSGRTQYF.

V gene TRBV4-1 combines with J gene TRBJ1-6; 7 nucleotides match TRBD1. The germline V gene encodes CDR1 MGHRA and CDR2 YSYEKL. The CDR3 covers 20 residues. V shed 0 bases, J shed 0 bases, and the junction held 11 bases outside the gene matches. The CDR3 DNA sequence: TGCGCCAGCAGCCAAGATCCGGGACAGTCTTTTAGCTCCTATAATTCACCCCTCCACTTT. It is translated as CASSQDPGQSFSSYNSPLHF.

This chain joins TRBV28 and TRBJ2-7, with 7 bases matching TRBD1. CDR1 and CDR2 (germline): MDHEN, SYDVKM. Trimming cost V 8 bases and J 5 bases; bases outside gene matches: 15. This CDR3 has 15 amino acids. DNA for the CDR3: TGTGCCAGCGCGTTACCGAGACAGGGTGACGACGAGCAGTACTTC. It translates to CASALPRQGDDEQYF.

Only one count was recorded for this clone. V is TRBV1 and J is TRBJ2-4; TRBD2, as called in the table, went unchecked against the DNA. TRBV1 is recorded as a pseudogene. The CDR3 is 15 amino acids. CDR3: CTSTGPPSGENIQYF. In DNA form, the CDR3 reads TGCACCAGCACCGGTCCGCCCTCGGGAGAAAACATTCAGTACTTC.

CDR3 coding DNA: TGTGCCAGCAGCTTATTTGGGACTAGCGGGAGCAATGAGCAGTTCTTC. This encodes CASSLFGTSGSNEQFF. V is TRBV7-9 and J is TRBJ2-1; 14 positions agree with TRBD2. This CDR3 has 16 residues. Looked up from germline, CDR1 is SEHNR and CDR2 is FQNEAQ (reference sequence). J was trimmed by 6 bases and V by 2 bases; bases with no gene match: 3.

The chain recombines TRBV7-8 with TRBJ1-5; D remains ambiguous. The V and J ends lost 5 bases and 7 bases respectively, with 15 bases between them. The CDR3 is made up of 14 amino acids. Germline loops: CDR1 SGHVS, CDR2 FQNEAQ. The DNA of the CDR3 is TGTGCCAGCAGCCCACCGGGTACGGGACAGCCCCAGCATTTT. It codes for CASSPPGTGQPQHF.

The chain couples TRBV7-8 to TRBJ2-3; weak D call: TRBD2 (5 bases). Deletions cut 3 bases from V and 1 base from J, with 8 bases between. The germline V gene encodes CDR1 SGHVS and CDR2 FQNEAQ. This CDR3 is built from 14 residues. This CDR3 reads CASSFRDRTDTQYF. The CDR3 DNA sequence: TGTGCCAGCAGCTTCCGGGATCGCACAGATACGCAGTATTTT.